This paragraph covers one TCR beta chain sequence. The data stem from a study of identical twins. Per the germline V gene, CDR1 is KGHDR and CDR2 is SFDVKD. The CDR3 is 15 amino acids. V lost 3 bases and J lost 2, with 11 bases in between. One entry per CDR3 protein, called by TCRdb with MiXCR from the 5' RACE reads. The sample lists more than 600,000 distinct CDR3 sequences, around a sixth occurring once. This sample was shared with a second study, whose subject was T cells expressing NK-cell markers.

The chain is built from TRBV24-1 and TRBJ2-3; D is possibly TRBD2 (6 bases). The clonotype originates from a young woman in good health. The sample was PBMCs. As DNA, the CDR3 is TGTGCCACCAGTGATACTAGCAGTCACACAGATACGCAGTATTTT. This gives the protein CATSDTSSHTDTQYF.